A single sample gave rise to the 18 T cell receptor beta chains below, sequenced in a study of shared T cell receptors in the human thymus. TCRdb's copy holds only in-frame clones and misses some; the assay was immunoSEQ multiplex PCR. Here the sample spans some 640,000 clones, around 87% being singletons. This sample was shared with a second study, whose subject was human thymus T cells.

Sequencing was done on a sample of thymocytes. The receptors stem from a boy less than two years old with a congenital heart defect.

Only a few counts were recorded for this clone. The V and J genes are TRBV5-1 and TRBJ2-3, with a weak D call TRBD1 (6 bases). CDR3 length equals 13 residues. V was pared by 4 bases and J by 4 bases, with 10 bases between. The germline CDR1 and CDR2 sequences are SGHRS and YFSETQ. DNA of the CDR3: TGCGCCAGCAGCGGGACAATCCCAGATACGCAGTATTTT. Translation gives CASSGTIPDTQYF.

This sequence joins TRBV5-8 and TRBJ1-2; D is unclear. CDR1 and CDR2 from the germline V gene are SGHTS and YDEGEE. Trimming shortened V by 0 bases and J by 6 bases, and 12 bases separated the two germline ends. CDR3 size: 14 residues. For the CDR3, the DNA is TGTGCCAGCAGCTTGGCAGCAGGTCTCAATGGCTACACCTTC. Translating gives CASSLAAGLNGYTF.

The chain links TRBV5-6 to TRBJ2-1; TRBD2 aligns across 11 bases. The CDR3 covers 15 residues. The J segment lost 4 bases and the V segment lost 1 base, leaving 1 base of the junction unmatched. Germline loops: CDR1 SGHDT, CDR2 YYEEEE. The CDR3 DNA reads TGTGCCAGCAGCTTGACTAGCGGGAGTTACAATGAGCAGTTCTTC. This encodes CASSLTSGSYNEQFF.

This clone was counted once. The chain joins TRBV5-6 to TRBJ1-2; tentatively, D is TRBD1 (6 bases). This CDR3 has 15 residues. Germline V gives CDR1 SGHDT, CDR2 YYEEEE. Trimming pared 4 bases from V and 8 bases from J, leaving 21 bases between. The chain's CDR3 is CASSPRQVDGWGYTF. CDR3 bases: TGTGCCAGCAGCCCCCGACAGGTTGACGGTTGGGGCTACACCTTC.

CDR3 coding DNA: TGTGCCAGCAGTGAACCGGACAGGGACGAGCAGTACTTC. This translates into CASSEPDRDEQYF. The chain links TRBV25-1 to TRBJ2-7, with TRBD1 matching 8 bases. Germline CDR1 reads MGHDK; CDR2 reads SYGVNS. The CDR3 length is 13 residues. V was pared by 2 bases and J by 5 bases, with 2 bases of the junction left unmatched.

J is TRBJ2-1 and V is TRBV7-6, with D possibly matching TRBD2 (6 bases). Germline loops: CDR1 SGHVS, CDR2 FNYEAQ. The CDR3 spans 17 residues. V was shortened by 5 bases and J by 5 bases, with 22 bases between the two germline ends. CDR3 in DNA: TGTGCCAGCAGCGTATTGGGGAGGACCGCAGCCCACAATGAGCAGTTCTTC. Amino acids: CASSVLGRTAAHNEQFF.

CDR3 amino acids: CASSLEQGLHTDTQYF. DNA of the CDR3: TGTGCCAGCAGCCTAGAACAGGGACTACACACAGATACGCAGTATTTT. This chain uses TRBV7-2 with TRBJ2-3; TRBD2 is a possible D gene (7 bases). The germline gives CDR1 SGHTA, CDR2 FQGNSA. CDR3 length equals 16 residues. Trimming left V 5 bases short and J 2 bases short, with 17 bases between.

This rearrangement joins TRBV19 to TRBJ1-5; D not resolved. Germline V gene sequence: CDR1 LNHDA, CDR2 SQIVND (reference sequence). Between the trimmed V and J ends, which lost 7 bases and 4 bases, there was a span of 11 bases. The CDR3 runs 13 residues. The CDR3 region is CASTWQKNQPQHF. For the CDR3, the DNA is TGTGCCAGTACCTGGCAGAAAAATCAGCCCCAGCATTTT.

The table lists this clone with a count of one. The chain joins TRBV14 to TRBJ2-1; D not certain. This CDR3 has 16 amino acids. Germline CDR1 reads SGHDN; CDR2 reads FVKESK. V was cut by 0 bases and J by 5 bases, with 14 bases left in between. The CDR3 reads CASSQEWRKADNEQFF. In DNA form, the CDR3 reads TGTGCCAGCAGCCAAGAGTGGCGGAAAGCCGACAATGAGCAGTTCTTC.

The chain links TRBV7-9 to TRBJ1-1, with no clear D. CDR3 size: 13 residues. V gave up 3 bases and J gave up 8 bases, with 13 bases separating them. Germline CDR1 is SEHNR and CDR2 is FQNEAQ (reference sequence). The CDR3 DNA sequence: TGTGCCAGCAGCTTCCCCTGGCCCGTAGAAGCTTTCTTT. Translation: CASSFPWPVEAFF.

The chain employs TRBV29-1 and TRBJ2-3; D is uncertain. CDR3 size: 13 residues. Germline CDR1 and CDR2: SQVTM and ANQGSEA. The germline V and J ends were trimmed by 7 bases and 6 bases, with 17 bases remaining between them. CDR3 amino acids: CSGEVGLGDTQYF. CDR3 sequence (DNA): TGCAGCGGAGAGGTCGGTCTCGGTGATACGCAGTATTTT.

V usage is TRBV27 and J usage is TRBJ1-6, with D perhaps TRBD1 (6 bases). The V gene lost 7 bases and the J gene lost 7 bases, with 20 bases spanning the gap. Germline V gene sequence: CDR1 MNHEY, CDR2 SMNVEV (reference sequence). The CDR3 has 16 amino acids. CDR3 amino acids: CASTPLGHRGNSPLHF. DNA of the CDR3: TGTGCCAGCACCCCCTTGGGACACAGAGGGAATTCACCCCTCCACTTT.

The chain links TRBV5-1 to TRBJ1-1, with D tentatively TRBD1 (6 bases). V gave up 4 bases and J gave up 6 bases, with 13 bases separating them. Germline V CDR1 and CDR2: SGHRS, YFSETQ. This CDR3 region has 13 residues. The CDR3 bases are TGCGCCAGCAGCCAGGGGTTCGGCGCTGAAGCTTTCTTT. It yields the protein CASSQGFGAEAFF.

The V gene is TRBV19, the J gene TRBJ1-1; the D is unclear. CDR1 is LNHDA, CDR2 SQIVND, per germline (reference sequence). The V gene lost 7 bases and the J gene lost 4 bases, with 13 bases spanning the gap. CDR3 length equals 13 residues. CDR3: CASTSREGTEAFF. CDR3 nucleotide sequence: TGTGCCAGTACCTCACGAGAGGGCACTGAAGCTTTCTTT.

This clone turned up a few times. The chain joins TRBV5-1 to TRBJ2-3; 8 nucleotides line up with TRBD1. V lost 4 bases, J lost 1 base, and 2 bases stayed unmatched. Per germline, CDR1 SGHRS and CDR2 YFSETQ. The CDR3 covers 14 residues. The CDR3 is CASSPDRGTDTQYF. CDR3 nucleotide sequence: TGCGCCAGCAGCCCGGACAGGGGCACAGATACGCAGTATTTT. The variable domain in full, with the rest retrieved from reference TRBV5-1 and TRBJ2-3, is KAGVTQTPRYLIKTRGQQVTLSCSPISGHRSVSWYQQTPGQGLQFLFEYFSETQRNKGNFPGRFSGRQFSNSRSEMNVSTLELGDSALYLCASSPDRGTDTQYFGPGTRLTVL.

This clone was counted a single time. The rearrangement links TRBV28 to TRBJ1-2; D ambiguous. This CDR3 is built from 19 residues. Germline V CDR1 and CDR2: MDHEN, SYDVKM. V lost 2 bases, J lost 2 bases, and 24 bases lay in between. The CDR3 is CASSLGVLKSPDLNYGYTF. The CDR3, as DNA: TGTGCCAGCAGTTTAGGTGTCCTGAAGAGCCCTGATCTAAACTATGGCTACACCTTC.

This clone was seen a single time. The chain joins TRBV4-2 to TRBJ1-5; 8 bases are a match to TRBD1. The CDR3 has 16 amino acids. Trimming removed 0 bases from V and 5 bases from J; junction bases left unmatched: 6. CDR1 and CDR2 from the germline V gene are LGHNA and YNFKEQ. The DNA for the CDR3 is TGTGCCAGCAGCCAAGAGGATGGACAGGGACATCAGCCCCAGCATTTT. Its protein product is CASSQEDGQGHQPQHF.

The rearrangement joins TRBV28 to TRBJ1-1, with 7 bases that match TRBD1. Germline values: CDR1 MDHEN, CDR2 SYDVKM. V trimming: 6 bases; J trimming: 3 bases; junction bases outside the gene matches: 7. The CDR3 is made up of 14 amino acids. CDR3 residues: CASRKGAGDTEAFF. The CDR3 DNA reads TGTGCCAGCAGAAAGGGGGCTGGGGACACTGAAGCTTTCTTT.